This is a list of T cell receptor beta chains from one sample in a study of response to subunit inactivated influenza vaccine. TCRdb redid the calling of the RT-PCR reads with MiXCR, one entry per CDR3 protein. The sample lists 500,000 to 700,000 distinct CDR3 sequences, 20% to 25% occurring once. This sample also appeared in a second study, on T cells expressing NK-cell markers.

This sample comprised CD4+ T cells sorted from PBMCs, obtained roughly 12 days after vaccination. The receptors come from a man in his fifties who received an inactivated influenza vaccine. Both conserved end residues are part of each CDR3. A D gene is named only where the DNA matches it firmly. Expanded clones get a size class; other rows say once, few or many, or leave the size out.

TRBV20-1	TRBJ2-3	15	few	TRBD2	TGCAGTGCCGCGAACAGCGGGGTGGGCACAGATACGCAGTATTTT	CSAANSGVGTDTQYF
TRBV10-3	TRBJ2-1	14	NA	NA	TGTGCAACGGGTGGAGGGAGCTCCTACAATGAGCAGTTCTTC	CATGGGSSYNEQFF
TRBV20-1	TRBJ1-2	14	many	NA	TGCAGTGCGGGGAGTAGGCCATCCAACTATGGCTACACCTTC	CSAGSRPSNYGYTF
TRBV28	TRBJ2-7	16	few	TRBD1	TGTGCCAGCAGTTTAAGGACAGGGGAGGTCCTTTACGAGCAGTACTTC	CASSLRTGEVLYEQYF
TRBV29-1	TRBJ1-1	13	NA	TRBD1	TGCAGCGTTGGGACAGGGGGCAGCTCTGAAGCTTTCTTT	CSVGTGGSSEAFF
TRBV6-2/TRBV6-3	TRBJ1-5	12	NA	NA	TGTGCCAGCAGAGAGGGGGATCAGCCCCAGCATTTT	CASREGDQPQHF
TRBV12-3/TRBV12-4	TRBJ1-5	15	NA	TRBD1	TGTGCCAGCAGGGACAGGGGATACGGCAATCAGCCCCAGCATTTT	CASRDRGYGNQPQHF
TRBV7-2	TRBJ2-2	15	few	NA	TGTGCCAGCAGCTTATTGCGGGGGAACACCGGGGAGCTGTTTTTT	CASSLLRGNTGELFF
TRBV7-2	TRBJ2-1	14	few	NA	TGTGCCAGCAGCAGCCGAGGGCAGAGGGATGAGCAGTTCTTC	CASSSRGQRDEQFF
TRBV20-1	TRBJ2-3	14	once	TRBD2	TGCAGTGCTGGGGTGCGGGGGGGCACAGATACGCAGTATTTT	CSAGVRGGTDTQYF
TRBV6-2/TRBV6-3	TRBJ2-5	15	NA	NA	TGTGCCAGCAGTTACCTTCGAACGGCTCAAGAGACCCAGTACTTC	CASSYLRTAQETQYF
TRBV5-1	TRBJ2-3	15	NA	NA	TGCGCCAGCAGCTTTCAGGGGGGCGGCACAGATACGCAGTATTTT	CASSFQGGGTDTQYF
TRBV21-1	TRBJ2-3	17	few	NA	TGTGCCAGCAGCAAAGACTGCTCAGACACTAGCACAGATACGCAGTATTTT	CASSKDCSDTSTDTQYF
TRBV7-2	TRBJ1-2	16	NA	NA	TGTGCCAGCAGCTTAGATGCGGGGGGCGTCGGCTATGGCTACACCTTC	CASSLDAGGVGYGYTF
TRBV20-1	TRBJ1-4	13	few	TRBD1	TGCAGTGCCTCGGACAGGCTTAATGAAAAACTGGTTTTT	CSASDRLNEKLVF
TRBV7-2	TRBJ1-1	13	few	NA	TGTGCCAGCAGCTTAGCGGTCCAGGGCGAAGCTTTCTTT	CASSLAVQGEAFF
TRBV6-2/TRBV6-3	TRBJ2-7	12	NA	NA	TGTGCCAGCAGTTATGTCGGATCCGAGCAGTACTTC	CASSYVGSEQYF
TRBV6-2/TRBV6-3	TRBJ2-7	13	NA	NA	TGTGCCAGCAGTTACTCGATCTTCTACGAGCAGTACTTC	CASSYSIFYEQYF
TRBV5-1	TRBJ2-3	14	many	TRBD1	TGTGCCAGCAGCTTGGGACAGGGGGCAGATACGCAGTATTTT	CASSLGQGADTQYF
TRBV18	TRBJ2-3	14	NA	NA	TGTGCCAGCTCACCCGCCGCCGGTACAGATACGCAGTATTTT	CASSPAAGTDTQYF
TRBV9	TRBJ1-3	17	NA	TRBD1	TGTGCCAGCAGCGTAGCGGGGGGACAGCTCTCTGGAAACACCATATATTTT	CASSVAGGQLSGNTIYF
TRBV20-1	TRBJ2-3	16	NA	TRBD2	TGCAGTGCTGGGCTCAGACTAGCGGGAAACACAGATACGCAGTATTTT	CSAGLRLAGNTDTQYF